The rows below give T cell receptor beta chains drawn from one sample of a study of cytomegalovirus exposure and HLA in healthy donors. Some clones are missing from TCRdb's copy, which holds only in-frame ones; the method was immunoSEQ multiplex PCR. The sample lists over 100,000 clones, around 74% occurring once. Sequencing was performed on PBMCs. Receptors originate from a middle-aged man in good health and CMV-seropositive. CDR3s include the opening cysteine and the closing phenylalanine or tryptophan. Each record gives: D gene, J gene, V gene, clone size, CDR3 protein, CDR3 DNA. D genes are given only for firm matches. Clone size appears in some rows only: once, few, many, or a class for an expanded clone.

>TRBD1|TRBJ1-1|TRBV7-2|-
CASNGGGQGLNTEAFF
TGTGCCAGCAACGGGGGGGGACAGGGTTTGAACACTGAAGCTTTCTTT
>-|TRBJ1-6|TRBV9|-
CASSVGGGYPNSPLHF
TGTGCCAGCAGCGTTGGGGGCGGTTACCCAAATTCACCCCTCCACTTT
>-|TRBJ1-3|TRBV5-1|-
CASSSAGFPSGNTIYF
TGCGCCAGCAGCTCGGCGGGGTTCCCCTCTGGAAACACCATATATTTT
>TRBD2|TRBJ2-7|TRBV11-2|few
CASSVNSGGNSYEQYF
TGTGCCAGCAGCGTAAATAGCGGGGGAAACTCCTACGAGCAGTACTTC
>-|TRBJ2-6|TRBV25-1|few
CASSDPRSANVLTF
TGTGCCAGCAGTGACCCCCGTTCGGCCAACGTCCTGACTTTC
>-|TRBJ1-4|TRBV28|-
CASSLTPTGVEEKLFF
TGTGCCAGCAGTTTAACCCCAACCGGGGTGGAAGAAAAACTGTTTTTT
>-|TRBJ1-1|TRBV2|-
CASSLQGNTEAFF
TGTGCCAGCAGTCTCCAGGGGAACACTGAAGCTTTCTTT
>-|TRBJ1-1|TRBV2|-
CASLRNTEAFF
TGTGCCAGCCTTAGAAACACTGAAGCTTTCTTT
>TRBD1|TRBJ1-2|TRBV2|few
CASSRDSSYGYTF
TGTGCCAGCAGTCGGGACAGTTCCTATGGCTACACCTTC
>TRBD1|TRBJ2-2|TRBV2|-
CASSGDRFAGELFF
TGTGCCAGCAGTGGGGACAGGTTTGCCGGGGAGCTGTTTTTT
>-|TRBJ2-1|TRBV28|-
CASSLGGPLSEQFF
TGTGCCAGCAGTTTAGGAGGCCCCCTGTCTGAGCAGTTCTTC
>-|TRBJ2-7|TRBV5-4|-
CASSLVAQTEQYF
TGTGCCAGCAGCTTGGTTGCTCAAACTGAGCAGTACTTC
>TRBD2|TRBJ2-5|TRBV27|few
CASSFRRGGQETQYF
TGTGCCAGCAGTTTCAGGCGGGGGGGTCAAGAGACCCAGTACTTC
>-|TRBJ2-1|TRBV18|-
CASSSTGTTLYEQFF
TGTGCCAGCTCATCAACAGGGACCACTTTATATGAGCAGTTCTTC
>-|TRBJ1-3|TRBV5-1|-
CASSLGSVGNTIYF
TGCGCCAGCAGCTTGGGTTCGGTTGGAAACACCATATATTTT
>-|TRBJ1-5|TRBV10-3|few
CAISDREGPLGFQPQHF
TGTGCCATCAGTGACAGGGAAGGACCCCTCGGTTTTCAGCCCCAGCATTTT
>-|TRBJ1-1|TRBV2|few
CASSVGGITEAFF
TGTGCCAGCAGTGTAGGGGGAATCACTGAAGCTTTCTTT
>TRBD1|TRBJ2-2|TRBV11-3|-
CASSGQGEGGELFF
TGTGCCAGCAGCGGACAGGGCGAGGGAGGGGAGCTGTTTTTT
>TRBD1|TRBJ1-1|TRBV6-1|many
CASSEDYWGQGRSTEAFF
TGTGCCAGCAGTGAAGATTACTGGGGACAGGGGAGGTCGACTGAAGCTTTCTTT
>-|TRBJ1-3|TRBV5-6|-
CASSFGGAGNTIYF
TGTGCCAGCAGCTTTGGAGGGGCGGGAAACACCATATATTTT
>TRBD1|TRBJ2-1|TRBV15|few
CATSSRGQGRNEQFF
TGTGCCACCAGCAGCCGAGGACAGGGAAGGAATGAGCAGTTCTTC
>TRBD1|TRBJ2-7|TRBV28|-
CASSLRPGQGIDEQYF
TGTGCCAGCAGTTTAAGACCGGGACAGGGGATAGACGAGCAGTACTTC
>-|TRBJ1-1|TRBV5-1|-
CASSIEGNGDTFF
TGCGCCAGCAGCATCGAGGGAAACGGGGACACTTTCTTT
>TRBD2|TRBJ2-5|TRBV7-7|-
CASSLGRAETQYF
TGTGCCAGCAGCTTGGGGAGGGCGGAGACCCAGTACTTC
>-|TRBJ1-5|TRBV27|-
CASSSRGGPNQPQHF
TGTGCCAGCAGTTCTCGGGGGGGCCCCAATCAGCCCCAGCATTTT
>TRBD1|TRBJ1-2|TRBV6-1|-
CASRDRRPLGYGYTF
TGTGCCAGCAGGGACAGGCGGCCCCTCGGTTATGGCTACACCTTC
>-|TRBJ1-1|TRBV14|-
CASSQDIGLSEAFF
TGTGCCAGCAGCCAAGATATCGGTTTATCTGAAGCTTTCTTT
>-|TRBJ1-4|TRBV6-5|-
CASSRTATNEKLFF
TGTGCCAGCAGTCGGACAGCAACTAATGAAAAACTGTTTTTT
>-|TRBJ2-7|TRBV18|-
CASSSRGTSSYEQYF
TGTGCCAGCTCATCCAGGGGAACGAGCTCCTACGAGCAGTACTTC
>-|TRBJ1-1|TRBV18|-
CASSPRGTSNTEAFF
TGTGCCAGCTCACCACGGGGCACATCGAACACTGAAGCTTTCTTT
>-|TRBJ2-3|TRBV4-1|-
CASSQELWSTDTQYF
TGCGCCAGCAGCCAAGAACTGTGGAGCACAGATACGCAGTATTTT
>-|TRBJ1-2|TRBV27|-
CASSLSSPGIGLYGYTF
TGTGCCAGCAGTTTATCGAGCCCGGGAATAGGGCTCTATGGCTACACCTTC
>TRBD1|TRBJ1-1|TRBV5-4|-
CASSLADDRGRMNTEAFF
TGTGCCAGCAGCTTGGCCGATGACAGGGGAAGGATGAACACTGAAGCTTTCTTT
>TRBD1|TRBJ2-1|TRBV29-1|few
CSGGQGEWDEQFF
TGCAGCGGTGGACAGGGAGAGTGGGATGAGCAGTTCTTC
>-|TRBJ2-4|TRBV2|few
CASSQGGLAKNIQYF
TGTGCCAGCAGCCAAGGGGGATTAGCCAAAAACATTCAGTACTTC
>-|TRBJ1-5|TRBV15|few
CATSRDRQSLNQPQHF
TGTGCCACCAGCAGAGACCGACAGAGCCTCAATCAGCCCCAGCATTTT
>TRBD1|TRBJ2-1|TRBV7-9|-
CSSSLWGQVSYNEQFF
TGTTCCAGCAGCTTATGGGGACAGGTTTCTTACAATGAGCAGTTCTTC